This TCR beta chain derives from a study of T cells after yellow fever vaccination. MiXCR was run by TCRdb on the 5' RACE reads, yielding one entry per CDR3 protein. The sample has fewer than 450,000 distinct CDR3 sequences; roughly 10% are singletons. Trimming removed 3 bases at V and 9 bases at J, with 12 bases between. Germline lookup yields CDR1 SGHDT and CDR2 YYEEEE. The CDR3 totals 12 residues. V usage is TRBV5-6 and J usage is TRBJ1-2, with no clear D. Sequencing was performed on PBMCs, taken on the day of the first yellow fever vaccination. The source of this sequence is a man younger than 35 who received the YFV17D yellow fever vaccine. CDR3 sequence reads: CASSSGLLCYTF. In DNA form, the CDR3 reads TGTGCCAGCAGCTCCGGACTCCTCTGCTACACCTTC. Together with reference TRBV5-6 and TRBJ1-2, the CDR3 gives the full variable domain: DAGVTQSPTHLIKTRGQQVTLRCSPKSGHDTVSWYQQALGQGPQFIFQYYEEEERQRGNFPDRFSGHQFPNYSSELNVNALLLGDSALYLCASSSGLLCYTFGSGTRLTVV.